This TCR beta chain stems from a study of blood T cell repertoires in COVID-19. Overall study context: Sites across the United States, Italy and Spain contributed samples from acute and convalescent COVID-19. T cells, B-cell-depleted T cells, or PBMCs provided the cDNA or gDNA that served as material.

Cohorts were assigned according to the clinical history that participants reported. The CDR3 runs 16 residues. V shed 2 bases, J shed 3 bases, and the junction held 8 bases outside the gene matches. Germline lookup yields CDR1 LGHNA and CDR2 YSLEER. The authors' processing: For nucleated cells, counts were estimated from reference gene primer amplification. The assay was immunoSEQ multiplex PCR, and TCRdb's table has in-frame clones only and misses some. D and trimming were read from the DNA, whereas the V and J calls and clone size are those reported in that table. Counted here are around 230,000 clones, 89% occurring once; the ten biggest clones make up around 4.2%.

Sequenced: PBMCs or T cells enriched from blood (not recorded which). This receptor was identified in a woman in her 30s with acute COVID-19. The chain employs TRBV4-3 and TRBJ1-1; 8 positions match TRBD1. CDR3 protein: CASSQNQGAPDTEAFF. The CDR3 DNA reads TGCGCCAGCAGCCAAAATCAGGGGGCCCCCGACACTGAAGCTTTCTTT.